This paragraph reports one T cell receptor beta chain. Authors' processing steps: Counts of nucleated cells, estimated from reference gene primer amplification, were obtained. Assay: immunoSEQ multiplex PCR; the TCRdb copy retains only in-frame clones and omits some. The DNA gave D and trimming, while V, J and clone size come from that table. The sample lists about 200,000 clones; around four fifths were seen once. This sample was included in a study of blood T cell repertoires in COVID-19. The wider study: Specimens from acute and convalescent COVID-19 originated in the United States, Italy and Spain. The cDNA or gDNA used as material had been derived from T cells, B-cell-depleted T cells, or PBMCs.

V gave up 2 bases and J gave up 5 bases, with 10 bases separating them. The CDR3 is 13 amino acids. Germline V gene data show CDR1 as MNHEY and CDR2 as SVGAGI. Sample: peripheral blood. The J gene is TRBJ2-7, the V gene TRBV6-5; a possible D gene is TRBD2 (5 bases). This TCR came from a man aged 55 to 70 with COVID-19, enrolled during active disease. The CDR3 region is CASSYRGSHEQYF. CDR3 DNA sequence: TGTGCCAGCAGTTACCGGGGATCCCACGAGCAGTACTTC.